The TCR beta chain under discussion was sequenced for a study of early T cells in non-severe SARS-CoV-2 infection. This clonotype has a count of ten or more. TCRdb redid the calling of the 5' RACE reads with MiXCR, one entry per CDR3 protein. The table lists about 34,000 distinct CDR3 sequences, approximately 6% of them singletons, with approximately 7.5% in the top ten. The CDR3 is made up of 14 amino acids. Deletions cut 1 base from V and 0 bases from J, with 5 bases between. The germline V gene has CDR1 LGHNA and CDR2 YNFKEQ. Sequences were obtained from whole blood. The clonotype was recovered from an adult who was a healthcare worker with PCR-confirmed SARS-CoV-2 infection or an uninfected control (not recorded which). V usage is TRBV4-2 and J usage is TRBJ2-3; unclear D gene. The CDR3 DNA reads as TGTGCCAGCAGCCAAGTGACTAGCACAGATACGCAGTATTTT. Translating it yields CASSQVTSTDTQYF.